These 20 T cell receptor beta chains were all obtained from the same sample, sequenced in a study of cytomegalovirus exposure and HLA in healthy donors. 60 Vbeta and 13 Jbeta primers were used in PCR. The repertoire was sequenced with immunoSEQ multiplex PCR; TCRdb's copy has only in-frame clones and lacks some. The table has approximately 150,000 clones, around four fifths seen once. The sequenced material came from PBMCs. These receptors all come from a woman aged 45-59 years in good health and CMV-seropositive.

This chain connects TRBV10-3 to TRBJ2-7; 8 bases match TRBD1. Trimming took 6 bases from V and 5 from J; bases not matched to a gene: 9. Germline CDR1 and CDR2: ENHRY and SYGVKD. This CDR3 has 14 amino acids. The DNA for the CDR3 is TGTGCCATCAGATTCGGACAGGGTAACCACGAGCAGTACTTC. As protein: CAIRFGQGNHEQYF.

The chain is built from TRBV6-1 and TRBJ1-4; possible D gene TRBD1, 6 bases. The germline CDR1 and CDR2 sequences are MNHNS and SASEGT. V lost 6 bases and J 8 bases, leaving 16 bases between the germline ends. The CDR3 loop spans 14 amino acids. CDR3 region: CASSTGYGREKLFF. CDR3 bases: TGTGCCAGCAGCACAGGGTACGGTAGAGAAAAACTGTTTTTT.

This clone has a single count. The junction departs from germline at one end; a sequencing error may be responsible. The chain has TRBV4-1 and TRBJ2-1; TRBD1 agrees at 7 bases. Germline V CDR1 and CDR2: MGHRA, YSYEKL. The CDR3 loop spans 22 amino acids. Here the CDR3 DNA reads TGCGCCAGCAGACAAGTGGTGGATACAGGGGTGGAAGCCTGGAGGTCCTACAATGAGCAGTTCTTC. Translating gives CASRQVVDTGVEAWRSYNEQFF.

The gene calls are TRBV27 and TRBJ1-2; D may be TRBD1 (6 bases). Germline V gene sequence: CDR1 MNHEY, CDR2 SMNVEV (reference sequence). The CDR3 has 14 amino acids. V was trimmed by 6 bases and J by 3 bases, leaving 14 bases between them. CDR3 sequence: CASRLRGGDYGYTF. CDR3 coding DNA: TGTGCCAGCAGGTTGAGGGGGGGCGACTATGGCTACACCTTC.

In its sample, this clone was seen once. The rearrangement joins TRBV13 to TRBJ2-7; 14 bases map to TRBD2. There are 16 residues in the CDR3. The germline V gene encodes CDR1 PRHDT and CDR2 FYEKMQ (reference sequence). V trimming: 5 bases; J trimming: 1 base; junction bases outside the gene matches: 4. This chain's CDR3 is CASSPGTSGGSYEQYF. In DNA, the CDR3 is TGTGCCAGCAGCCCTGGGACTAGCGGGGGTTCCTACGAGCAGTACTTC.

The chain recombines TRBV7-9 with TRBJ1-1, with TRBD1 matching over 12 bases. Trimming cost V 5 bases and J 5 bases; bases outside gene matches: 12. The CDR3 loop spans 17 amino acids. Germline assignment: CDR1 SEHNR and CDR2 FQNEAQ (reference sequence). CDR3 in amino acids: CASSPGTGGAGKTEAFF. The CDR3 nucleotides read TGTGCCAGCAGCCCCGGGACAGGGGGCGCGGGAAAAACTGAAGCTTTCTTT.

This clone was seen once. The chain carries TRBV5-6 and TRBJ1-2; tentative D call: TRBD1 (6 bases). V lost 7 bases and J 8 bases, leaving 18 bases between the germline ends. This CDR3 region has 13 residues. The V gene's germline CDR1 is SGHDT and CDR2 YYEEEE. As DNA, the CDR3 is TGTGCCAGCGGAGGACAGCCCCTGGGCGGCTACACCTTC. Translated: CASGGQPLGGYTF.

The chain uses TRBV2 and TRBJ1-5, with D uncertain. This CDR3 contains 15 residues. Trimming removed 1 base at V and 3 bases at J, with 10 bases between. CDR1 is SNHLY and CDR2 is FYNNEI in the germline V gene. Written as DNA, the CDR3 is TGTGCCAGCAGTGAAGGGAGGTCAATCAATCAGCCCCAGCATTTT. Translated: CASSEGRSINQPQHF.

This clone was found a few times. The V call is TRBV9, the J call TRBJ2-1, with 10 bases fitting TRBD1. The CDR3 covers 15 residues. CDR1 and CDR2 from the germline V gene are SGDLS and YYNGEE. V was clipped by 4 bases and J by 7 bases; unmatched bases: 8. The CDR3 is CASSKRTGGSNEQFF. CDR3 nucleotides: TGTGCCAGCAGCAAACGGACAGGGGGATCTAATGAGCAGTTCTTC.

V gene TRBV7-6 combines with J gene TRBJ2-3; 9 bases agree with TRBD2. CDR3 size: 15 residues. Trimming at V came to 6 bases and at J to 2 bases, leaving 6 bases not matched to a gene. Germline CDR1 and CDR2: SGHVS and FNYEAQ. The CDR3 sequence: CASRPSGGHTDTQYF. The DNA of the CDR3 is TGTGCCAGCAGACCAAGCGGGGGGCACACAGATACGCAGTATTTT.

This clone was counted a single time. The chain carries TRBV28 and TRBJ1-1; D perhaps matches TRBD1 (6 bases). CDR1 is MDHEN, CDR2 SYDVKM, per germline. The CDR3 is made up of 14 amino acids. Trimming shortened V by 11 bases and J by 1 base, and 17 bases separated the two germline ends. CDR3 residues: CAGQRDAGNTEAFF. The CDR3 DNA follows: TGTGCCGGACAGAGGGACGCTGGGAACACTGAAGCTTTCTTT. Drawing the rest from reference TRBV28 and TRBJ1-1, the complete variable domain is DVKVTQSSRYLVKRTGEKVFLECVQDMDHENMFWYRQDPGLGLRLIYFSYDVKMKEKGDIPEGYSVSREKKERFSLILESASTNQTSMYLCAGQRDAGNTEAFFGQGTRLTVV.

The rearrangement joins TRBV1 to TRBJ2-7; the table's D call of TRBD2 was not tested on the DNA. TRBV1 represents a pseudogene. The CDR3 length is 16 residues. CDR3 loop: CTSSPSTSGGTYEQYF. The CDR3 DNA reads TGCACCAGCAGCCCCTCAACTAGCGGGGGGACCTACGAGCAGTACTTC.

V gene TRBV6-4 combines with J gene TRBJ1-5; D gene unclear. Trimming cost V 6 bases and J 0 bases, with 12 bases left between them. Germline V lookup: CDR1 MRHNA, CDR2 SNTAGT. The CDR3 is 15 amino acids. For the CDR3, the DNA is TGTGCCAGCAGGGAGCTCCCGTTTAGCAATCAGCCCCAGCATTTT. This codes for CASRELPFSNQPQHF.

V and J are TRBV7-8 and TRBJ1-2, with D tentatively TRBD1 (6 bases). Trimming pared 6 bases from V and 4 bases from J, leaving 12 bases between. There are 13 residues in the CDR3. The germline CDR1 and CDR2 sequences are SGHVS and FQNEAQ. The CDR3 DNA reads as TGTGCCAGCAGTTGGGACAAGCTCTATGGCTACACCTTC. Protein: CASSWDKLYGYTF.

The chain recombines TRBV4-1 with TRBJ2-7, with a weak D call TRBD1 (6 bases). The CDR3 extends over 16 amino acids. Trimming cost V 0 bases and J 5 bases, with 17 bases left between them. Germline V CDR1 and CDR2: MGHRA, YSYEKL. The CDR3, as DNA: TGCGCCAGCAGCCAAGAATTCGGCAGGGGTAGGGACGAGCAGTACTTC. Protein: CASSQEFGRGRDEQYF.

The gene calls are TRBV9 and TRBJ2-2; a possible D gene is TRBD1 (5 bases). The V end was cut by 4 bases, the J end by 5 bases, with 15 bases between. This CDR3 contains 15 residues. CDR1 SGDLS and CDR2 YYNGEE come from the germline V gene. The DNA of the CDR3 is TGTGCCAGCAGCACGGCGTGGGGCTGGACCGGGGAGCTGTTTTTT. Translated, it gives CASSTAWGWTGELFF.

The chain carries TRBV27 and TRBJ1-4; no clear D. CDR3 length: 15 amino acids. The germline V gene encodes CDR1 MNHEY and CDR2 SMNVEV (reference sequence). V lost 5 bases, J lost 2 bases, and 12 bases lay in between. This chain's CDR3 is CASSGPAGTNEKLFF. CDR3 in DNA: TGTGCCAGCAGTGGCCCCGCGGGCACTAATGAAAAACTGTTTTTT.

This chain joins TRBV19 and TRBJ1-2; D remains ambiguous. Germline assignment: CDR1 LNHDA and CDR2 SQIVND (reference sequence). V was shortened by 5 bases and J by 7 bases, with 11 bases between the two germline ends. The CDR3 runs 12 residues. The CDR3 sequence is CASSPAGLGYTF. The CDR3 nucleotides read TGTGCCAGTAGTCCCGCAGGCCTTGGCTACACCTTC.

The chain combines TRBV5-6 with TRBJ1-5; perhaps TRBD1 as D (5 bases). Trimming cost V 3 bases and J 6 bases, with 7 bases left between them. This CDR3 spans 12 amino acids. Germline values: CDR1 SGHDT, CDR2 YYEEEE. CDR3 nucleotides: TGTGCCAGCAGCTCGGGGGGTCAGCCCCAGCATTTT. Residues: CASSSGGQPQHF.

The rearrangement joins TRBV7-6 to TRBJ1-2; TRBD1 matches at 12 bases. Germline loops: CDR1 SGHVS, CDR2 FNYEAQ. The V and J ends lost 5 bases and 8 bases, in that order; junction bases with no gene match: 6. The CDR3 contains 14 residues. The CDR3 spells CASSRGQGAAGYTF. The CDR3 coding sequence is TGTGCCAGCAGCCGGGGACAGGGGGCGGCGGGCTACACCTTC.